The T cell receptor (beta chain) described here comes from a study of T-cell reconstitution after alpha-beta-depleted transplantation in children. This clonotype showed up many times. The germline V gene has CDR1 LGHNA and CDR2 YSLEER. The ends were cut back, 3 bases at V and 8 bases at J, with 16 bases in the middle. The CDR3 is made up of 15 amino acids. This sample's TCRbeta library carried unique molecular identifier barcodes. TCRdb re-analysed the PCR reads in MiXCR, keeping a single row per CDR3 protein. The sample consists of 380,000 or so distinct CDR3 sequences, 10% to 15% of them appearing once.

This rearrangement joins TRBV4-3 to TRBJ2-2; a weak D match, TRBD2 (6 bases). The clonotype comes from a human donor who donated a stem cell graft to a child with Fanconi anemia. The sequences come from PBMCs, collected from the stem cell graft. Here the CDR3 DNA reads TGCGCCAGCAGCCAGTCCCGGGGACTCGTGGGGGAGCTGTTTTTT. This sequence encodes CASSQSRGLVGELFF.